Detailed here is one T cell receptor beta chain. This entry comes from a study of blood T cell repertoires in COVID-19. Overall study context: From the United States, Italy and Spain came samples of acute and convalescent COVID-19. From T cells, B-cell-depleted T cells, or PBMCs came the material, which was cDNA or gDNA.

There are 14 residues in the CDR3. Germline lookup yields CDR1 LNHDA and CDR2 SQIVND (reference sequence). The germline V and J ends were trimmed by 7 bases and 3 bases, with 13 bases remaining between them. As originally analysed: Nucleated cell counts were estimated from reference gene primer amplification. This table comes from immunoSEQ multiplex PCR, and its TCRdb copy is limited to in-frame clones, with some not included. The V and J calls and clone size were taken over from that table, and D and trimming were inferred from the DNA. The sample lists about 150,000 clones, approximately 80% occurring once.

The receptor comes from a man aged 65-85 years with acute or convalescent COVID-19. The sequenced sample was peripheral blood. The rearrangement links TRBV19 to TRBJ2-1, with D possibly being TRBD1 (5 bases). The CDR3 sequence is CASMRQLGYNEQFF. CDR3 coding DNA: TGTGCCAGTATGAGACAGTTAGGCTACAATGAGCAGTTCTTC.